This T cell receptor (beta chain) was sequenced in a study of T cells in Graves' hyperthyroidism and ophthalmopathy. This clonotype showed up many times. Authors of the study amplified TCR beta CDR3 regions from RNA transcripts. First-round RT-PCR of the TCR CDR3 relied on the HTBI primer set. A single record per CDR3 protein comes from TCRdb applying MiXCR to the multiplex PCR reads. The sample includes about 360,000 distinct CDR3 sequences, about 13% of them seen just once. V was cut by 3 bases and J by 0 bases, with 12 bases left in between. CDR1 and CDR2 (germline): SGHTA, FQGNSA. This CDR3 contains 16 residues.

Sequenced material: blood. The sequence was collected from a woman between 18 and 29 years old with Graves' hyperthyroidism. The chain has TRBV7-2 and TRBJ2-4; D not certain. CDR3 sequence: CASSLGQFLAKNIQYF. The CDR3, as DNA: TGTGCCAGCAGCTTGGGCCAGTTCCTAGCCAAAAACATTCAGTACTTC.